This T cell receptor beta chain appears in the sequencing data of a study of CXCR4 blockade with PD-1 therapy in pancreatic cancer. Measured with immunoSEQ multiplex PCR; TCRdb has only the in-frame clones, and not every one. This table holds some 3,300 clones, 41% found once. Per the germline V gene, CDR1 is LNHDA and CDR2 is SQIVND (reference sequence). CDR3 length equals 14 residues. The V end lost 10 bases, the J end lost 8 bases, and 20 bases lay between the germline ends. The V call is TRBV19, the J call TRBJ1-4; tentatively, D is TRBD1 (6 bases). The sample was tumor tissue. The sequence was obtained from a human donor with pancreatic ductal adenocarcinoma. The DNA for the CDR3 is TGTGCCACGCGGGACACTTGGGATGGCGAAAAACTGTTTTTT. Translating gives CATRDTWDGEKLFF.